The source of this TCR beta chain is a study of blood T cell repertoires in COVID-19. In the study overall: There were acute and convalescent COVID-19 samples, and they came from the United States, Italy and Spain.

How the authors handled the data: Estimation of nucleated cell counts was performed using reference gene primer amplification. Clones were sequenced by immunoSEQ multiplex PCR, and TCRdb holds only the in-frame ones, with some missing. V and J calls and clone size are given by that table; D and trimming were obtained from the DNA. The sample lists 200,000 to 300,000 clones, 70% to 90% occurring once. Germline lookup yields CDR1 SGHKS and CDR2 YYEKEE (reference sequence). Trimming at V came to 2 bases and at J to 2 bases, leaving 14 bases not matched to a gene. There are 18 residues in the CDR3. Sequencing was performed on peripheral blood. The V and J genes are TRBV5-5 and TRBJ2-3, with TRBD2 matching over 7 bases. The clonotype comes from a young man with active or convalescent COVID-19. The CDR3 here is CASSLASGGSGVTDTQYF. The CDR3 DNA is TGTGCCAGCAGCTTAGCTAGCGGAGGATCAGGCGTCACAGATACGCAGTATTTT. The full variable domain, its missing parts supplied by reference TRBV5-5 and TRBJ2-3, is DAGVTQSPTHLIKTRGQQVTLRCSPISGHKSVSWYQQVLGQGPQFIFQYYEKEERGRGNFPDRFSARQFPNYSSELNVNALLLGDSALYLCASSLASGGSGVTDTQYFGPGTRLTVL.